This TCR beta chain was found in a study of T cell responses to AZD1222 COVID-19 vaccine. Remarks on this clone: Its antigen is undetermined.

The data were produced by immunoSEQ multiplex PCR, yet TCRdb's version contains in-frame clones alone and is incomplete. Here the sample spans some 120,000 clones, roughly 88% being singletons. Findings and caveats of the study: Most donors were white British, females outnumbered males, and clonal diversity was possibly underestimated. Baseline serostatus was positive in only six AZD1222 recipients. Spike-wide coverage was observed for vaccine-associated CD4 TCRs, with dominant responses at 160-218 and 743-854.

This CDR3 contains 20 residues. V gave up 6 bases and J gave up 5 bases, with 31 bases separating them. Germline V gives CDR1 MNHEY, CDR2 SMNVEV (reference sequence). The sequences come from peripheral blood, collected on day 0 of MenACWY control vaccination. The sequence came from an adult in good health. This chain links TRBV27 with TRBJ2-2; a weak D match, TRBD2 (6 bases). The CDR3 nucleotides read TGTGCCAGCAGAAACCTTTCCTTCCGAGGCGGGGCGCGGTTAACCGGGGAGCTGTTTTTT. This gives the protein CASRNLSFRGGARLTGELFF.